This is a list of T cell receptor beta chains from one sample in a study of cytomegalovirus exposure and HLA in healthy donors. Profiling relied on immunoSEQ multiplex PCR, and the TCRdb table lists in-frame clones only, not all of them. The data show over 60,000 clones, roughly 95% seen once. The sample was PBMCs. The receptor set was obtained from a man aged 18 to 35 in good health and CMV-seronegative. Both conserved end residues are part of each CDR3. A D gene is named only where the DNA matches it firmly. Where a row states a size, it is once, few, many or the class of an expanded clone; other rows omit it.

.	.	TRBV27	TRBJ1-2	TGTGCCAGCAGATTGATGGGGGGGAACTATGGCTACACCTTC	CASRLMGGNYGYTF
.	.	TRBV7-2	TRBJ1-5	TGTGCCAGCAGCTTGTTTTCGGGGGGCTATCAGCCCCAGCATTTT	CASSLFSGGYQPQHF
.	TRBD2	TRBV7-2	TRBJ2-1	TGTGCCAGCAGCCCCCAGTTCGGGGGGGGAGGCAATGAGCAGTTCTTC	CASSPQFGGGGNEQFF
once	TRBD1	TRBV7-3	TRBJ2-7	TGTGCCAGCAGCTTGGGGACAGGGCAATCCTACGAGCAGTACTTC	CASSLGTGQSYEQYF
.	TRBD1	TRBV6-5	TRBJ1-2	TGTGCCAGCAGTCACAGGGGTACTGATGGCTACACCTTC	CASSHRGTDGYTF
.	TRBD2	TRBV19	TRBJ2-3	TGTGCCAGTAGTATCTTCGCGGGACTAGGAACAGATACGCAGTATTTT	CASSIFAGLGTDTQYF
.	TRBD2	TRBV6-6	TRBJ2-7	TGTGCCAGCAGTTACGCGGGAGACGGGCAGTACTTC	CASSYAGDGQYF
.	.	TRBV5-4	TRBJ2-7	TGTGCCAGCAGTCTAACCGGGGGACTCTACGAGCAGTACTTC	CASSLTGGLYEQYF
.	.	TRBV5-1	TRBJ2-5	TGCGCCAGCAGCTTGGACGAGGGCCGAGAGCAGTACTTC	CASSLDEGREQYF
.	.	TRBV4-1	TRBJ1-2	TGCGCCAGCAGCCACTACGGGTATGGCTACACCTTC	CASSHYGYGYTF
.	TRBD1	TRBV23-1	TRBJ1-6	TGCGCCAGCAGTCAATCTCTCGGGACAGGGGGCGGTTCACCCCTCCACTTT	CASSQSLGTGGGSPLHF
.	.	TRBV10-2	TRBJ1-5	TGCGCCAGCAGTGATCGGACACCCCATCAGCCCCAGCATTTT	CASSDRTPHQPQHF
.	.	TRBV6-1	TRBJ2-2	TGTGCCAGCCCAGGGGAGTTTTCCACCGGGGAGCTGTTTTTT	CASPGEFSTGELFF
.	TRBD2	TRBV2	TRBJ2-3	TGTGCCAGCAGTAATTCCGGGACTAGGGGTGCCACAGATAGTGAGTATTTT	CASSNSGTRGATDSEYF
.	TRBD1	TRBV9	TRBJ1-1	TGTGCCAGCAGCTCCGACAGGGGGCGCGACACTGAAGCTTTCTTT	CASSSDRGRDTEAFF
.	TRBD1	TRBV5-6	TRBJ1-1	TGTGCCAGCAGCCCTACAGGGGGGAGGACTGAAGCTTTCTTT	CASSPTGGRTEAFF
.	.	TRBV11-1	TRBJ1-1	TGTGCCAGCAGCTTATCCCGGGGCACTGAAGCTTTCTTT	CASSLSRGTEAFF
.	.	TRBV6-6	TRBJ2-3	TGTGCCAGCAGACCCTCAGGGAGGACAGATACGCAGTATTTT	CASRPSGRTDTQYF
.	TRBD1	TRBV28	TRBJ1-3	TGTGCCAGTGACCGCGGACAGGGGATAGCTGGAAACACCATATATTTT	CASDRGQGIAGNTIYF
once	.	TRBV6-5	TRBJ2-7	TGTGCCAGCAGGAGCTCCTACGAGCAGTACTTC	CASRSSYEQYF
.	.	TRBV28	TRBJ2-5	TGTGCCAGCAGTTCCCCGGGAGAGACCCAGTACTTC	CASSSPGETQYF
.	TRBD1	TRBV11-1	TRBJ2-3	TGTGCCAGCAGCCCTCGGACAGGGCCCACGCATACGCAGTATTTT	CASSPRTGPTHTQYF
.	.	TRBV6-5	TRBJ2-7	TGTGCCAGCAGTTACGGGGAGAAGTCACCCGAATACGAGCAGTACTTC	CASSYGEKSPEYEQYF
.	.	TRBV5-4	TRBJ2-7	TGTGCCAGCAGCGGGGGACTCATCAACTACGAGCAGTACTTC	CASSGGLINYEQYF
.	.	TRBV6-6	TRBJ1-1	TGTGCCAGCAGCCGAATAGGACTACCCCACGGCACTGAAGCTTTCTTT	CASSRIGLPHGTEAFF
.	.	TRBV7-3	TRBJ2-1	TGTGCCAGCAGCCCGAGGACTAAAGGTAGTGAGCAGTTCTTC	CASSPRTKGSEQFF
.	.	TRBV10-3	TRBJ2-5	TGTGCCATCAGTGAGCTCGCAGGCGAGGAGACCCAGTACTTC	CAISELAGEETQYF
.	TRBD1	TRBV9	TRBJ2-5	TGTGCCAGCTCTACAGGGGGCGTAGAGACCCAGTACTTC	CASSTGGVETQYF
.	.	TRBV5-1	TRBJ1-1	TGCGCCAGCAGCTTGACTCCCCTGTTGGGGCAGGGGAACACTGAAGCTTTCTTT	CASSLTPLLGQGNTEAFF
.	TRBD1	TRBV5-5	TRBJ1-2	TGTGCCAGCAGCCCGGGGGACAGCTCGAACTATGGCTACACCTTC	CASSPGDSSNYGYTF
.	.	TRBV2	TRBJ1-5	TGTGCCAGCAGTGAATTTATCAGGGCCCCCCGGGATCAGCCCCAGCATTTT	CASSEFIRAPRDQPQHF
.	.	TRBV5-4	TRBJ2-2	TGTGCCAGCAAACCTCCAGGCGCGAACACCGGGGAGCTGTTTTTT	CASKPPGANTGELFF
once	TRBD1	TRBV19	TRBJ1-2	TGTGCCAGTAGTATACCGGGACAGGCTTATGGCTACACCTTC	CASSIPGQAYGYTF
.	TRBD2	TRBV5-1	TRBJ2-5	TGCGCCAGCAGCTTGGAAGCGGGGCGTGCGGCGGAGACCCAGTACTTC	CASSLEAGRAAETQYF
.	.	TRBV5-6	TRBJ1-1	TGTGCCAGCAGCTTGGACGGGGCTGAAGCTTTCTTT	CASSLDGAEAFF
.	TRBD2	TRBV4-2	TRBJ2-3	TGTGCCAGCAGCCAAGGGCAGACTAGCCTTAGCACAGATACGCAGTATTTT	CASSQGQTSLSTDTQYF
.	TRBD2	TRBV19	TRBJ2-2	TGTGCCAGTAGGGGACTAGCGGGGGGAATCGGGGAGCTGTTTTTT	CASRGLAGGIGELFF
.	.	TRBV27	TRBJ1-1	TGTGCCAGCAGTTTACAGTCCAGGGATACTGAAGCTTTCTTT	CASSLQSRDTEAFF
.	.	TRBV2	TRBJ2-1	TGTGCCAGCAGTCCCGGGACTCCTACCTACAATGAGCAGTTCTTC	CASSPGTPTYNEQFF
once	TRBD2	TRBV28	TRBJ2-6	TGTGCCAGCAGTTTCCTACTAGCGGTGGACTCTGGGGCCAACGTCCTGACTTTC	CASSFLLAVDSGANVLTF
.	TRBD1	TRBV7-9	TRBJ2-2	TGTGCCAGCAGGGCTAAACAGGGGGCTATCGGGGAGCTGTTTTTT	CASRAKQGAIGELFF
.	.	TRBV7-8	TRBJ1-1	TGTGCCAGCAGCCCCTCAGGGCTGGTTAGCACTGAAGCTTTCTTT	CASSPSGLVSTEAFF
once	.	TRBV5-5	TRBJ2-5	TGTGCCAGCAGCCCCTTCGGGGGTGTGGAGACCCAGTACTTC	CASSPFGGVETQYF
.	TRBD2	TRBV6-1	TRBJ2-3	TGTGCCAGCAGGACACTAGCGGGGAATGCAGATACGCAGTATTTT	CASRTLAGNADTQYF
.	.	TRBV27	TRBJ1-1	TGTGCCAGCAGTTTACACTCTGACAGCACTGAAGCTTTCTTT	CASSLHSDSTEAFF
once	.	TRBV29-1	TRBJ1-4	TGCAGCGTTGAAGACGATACAGGAGTTAATGAAAAACTGTTTTTT	CSVEDDTGVNEKLFF
.	.	TRBV6-1	TRBJ1-1	TGTGCCAGCTGGGGGGAGGTGGGGAGAACTGAAGCTTTCTTT	CASWGEVGRTEAFF
.	.	TRBV28	TRBJ1-1	TGTGCCTTGGCCTCGAACACTGAAGCTTTCTTT	CALASNTEAFF
.	TRBD1	TRBV5-1	TRBJ2-2	TGCGCCAGCAGCCCATCGGGACAGGGCAACGGGGAGCTGTTTTTT	CASSPSGQGNGELFF
.	.	TRBV2	TRBJ2-7	TGTGCCAGCATCATGACAGCTGAATACTACGAGCAGTACTTC	CASIMTAEYYEQYF
.	.	TRBV4-2	TRBJ1-5	TGTGCCAGCAGCCAGACCGCAGGCCCCGGAACCTATAGCAATCAGCCCCAGCATTTT	CASSQTAGPGTYSNQPQHF